This TCR beta chain was found in a study of cytomegalovirus exposure and HLA in healthy donors. Across the whole study: In a later analysis, the approximately 120 validation repertoires were reported to have used the same platform as the approximately 670 first-cohort repertoires.

About this clone: Its matching antigen is unknown.

General study points: A few CMV-associated chains were confirmed in vitro to be specific for CMV antigens.

V lost 0 bases, J lost 5 bases, and 15 bases stayed unmatched. The germline CDR1 and CDR2 sequences are LGHNA and YSLEER. The CDR3 is 18 amino acids. Generated by immunoSEQ multiplex PCR, the TCRdb table keeps only in-frame clones and is missing some. The sample has approximately 220,000 clones, 87% seen once. Sequenced sample: PBMCs. The receptor's source is a man between 18 and 35 years old in good health and CMV-seronegative. This rearrangement joins TRBV4-3 to TRBJ2-7, with 8 bases matching TRBD1. The CDR3 sequence: CASSQEAPDRTGLDEQYF. As DNA, the CDR3 is TGCGCCAGCAGCCAAGAGGCCCCTGATAGGACAGGGCTGGACGAGCAGTACTTC.